A selection of T cell receptor beta chains follows, all from one sample in a study of T cells in Graves' hyperthyroidism and ophthalmopathy. TCRdb analysed the multiplex PCR reads with MiXCR anew, one entry per CDR3 protein. Altogether some 320,000 distinct CDR3 sequences are present, about 13% being singletons, with the ten largest covering 34%. Sequencing used blood. Source of these receptors: a woman between 35 and 50 years old with Graves' ophthalmopathy. The CDR3 runs from the conserved cysteine through the conserved F or W.

V	length	J	CDR3
TRBV6-1	14	TRBJ1-1	CASTPSGRGTEAFF
TRBV10-1	16	TRBJ2-6	CASSDYTPSGANVLTF
TRBV6-1	15	TRBJ2-7	CASSYPSGGSYEQYF
TRBV7-9	14	TRBJ1-3	CASSLPTGGNTIYF
TRBV20-1	14	TRBJ2-3	CSARVARNADTQYF
TRBV7-2	14	TRBJ2-5	CASTPHGGGETQYF
TRBV6-1	13	TRBJ1-1	CASSFSWNTEAFF
TRBV24-1	12	TRBJ1-1	CATSDPGVGAFF
TRBV29-1	15	TRBJ2-7	CSVVPVSGSSYEQYF
TRBV4-1	15	TRBJ1-1	CASSRIGQGNTEAFF
TRBV12-3/TRBV12-4	15	TRBJ1-2	CASSVTGTGVYGYTF
TRBV24-1	17	TRBJ2-2	CATSDPPGTANTGELFF
TRBV19	12	TRBJ1-2	CASSTREYGYTF
TRBV7-8	20	TRBJ2-7	CASSLRGGSRTGLAGGEQYF
TRBV3-1	17	TRBJ1-4	CASSQGRRVSTNEKLFF
TRBV20-1	12	TRBJ2-1	CSARTKQNEQFF
TRBV29-1	10	TRBJ1-1	CSAMNTEAFF
TRBV12-3/TRBV12-4	15	TRBJ1-1	CASSSTGLGETEAFF
TRBV3-1	13	TRBJ1-1	CASSQGSGTWAFF
TRBV19	19	TRBJ2-1	CASSLGTPSGSFTYNEQFF
TRBV19	11	TRBJ1-1	CASTIYPEAFF
TRBV6-1	14	TRBJ1-1	CASRPQLMNTEAFF
TRBV3-1	12	TRBJ2-7	CASSHGSYEQYF
TRBV13	15	TRBJ2-1	CASYSFLGPPSEQFF
TRBV2	18	TRBJ2-2	CASSWTSGGNRGAGELFF
TRBV2	16	TRBJ2-5	CASSGERGRYQETQYF
TRBV12-5	12	TRBJ1-1	CASGLVLTEAFF
TRBV5-1	14	TRBJ1-5	CASSSQGSNQPQHF
TRBV19	13	TRBJ1-2	CASSTTGWGGYTF
TRBV7-2	13	TRBJ1-4	CASSSYFGEKLFF
TRBV19	16	TRBJ2-6	CASSIKREPGANVLTF
TRBV19	15	TRBJ2-3	CASSILRTHTDTQYF
TRBV3-1	21	TRBJ2-5	CASSQVLLVSTSAHRQETQYF
TRBV28	18	TRBJ2-7	CASSFWGRVGFGSYEQYF
TRBV11-3	15	TRBJ1-4	CASSLGGQHNEKLFF
TRBV30	15	TRBJ2-5	CAWSDTGRPPRTQYF
TRBV12-3/TRBV12-4	13	TRBJ1-5	CASSLQGNQPQHF
TRBV28	13	TRBJ2-2	CASIMGSTGELFF
TRBV20-1	15	TRBJ2-1	CSASKRGSSYNEQFF
TRBV27	18	TRBJ2-1	CASSPPGGQLGPPNEQFF
TRBV7-8	18	TRBJ2-3	CASSLAGTSGALSDTQYF
TRBV2	14	TRBJ2-2	CATDRGRITGELFF
TRBV7-6	14	TRBJ1-2	CASSPQGLDYGYTF
TRBV7-8	15	TRBJ2-5	CASTLARVNKETQYF
TRBV12-3/TRBV12-4	17	TRBJ2-1	CASMTSGGAKSYNEQFF
TRBV7-9	18	TRBJ2-5	CASSLKIEIIRDRETQYF
TRBV7-9	16	TRBJ2-5	CASSLRTGGARETQYF
TRBV28	15	TRBJ2-1	CASTPRATIRGEQFF
TRBV12-3/TRBV12-4	14	TRBJ2-7	CASSSNTGAYEQYF
TRBV10-3	15	TRBJ2-1	CAIKSGGTSYNEQFF
TRBV10-1	16	TRBJ2-1	CASSESSQGAYNEQFF
TRBV5-8	13	TRBJ1-6	CASSLKHNSPLHF
TRBV5-1	12	TRBJ2-7	CASSLGHYEQCF
TRBV12-3/TRBV12-4	13	TRBJ1-1	CASSPGADTEAFF
TRBV28	12	TRBJ1-1	CASSRGIAEAFF
TRBV2	14	TRBJ1-5	CASRGQVGNQPQHF
TRBV20-1	16	TRBJ2-5	CSASDTLGVSQETQYF
TRBV2	14	TRBJ1-1	CASSGRTPLAGAFF
TRBV4-1	14	TRBJ1-2	CASSQERINYGYTF
TRBV7-9	15	TRBJ1-2	CASSLDTGIDYGYTF